This T cell receptor beta chain emerged from a study of PD-L1 blockade in urothelial cancer. Study-wide background: Blood drawn 3 weeks (second dose) and 6 weeks after treatment start was analyzed.

The CDR3 loop spans 15 amino acids. V lost 3 bases and J 0 bases, leaving 10 bases between the germline ends. CDR1 and CDR2 (germline): SGDLS, YYNGEE. Clones were read by immunoSEQ multiplex PCR, and TCRdb kept only the in-frame ones, dropping some. The data contain approximately 47,000 clones, roughly 80% of them singletons. Stated time point: pretreatment peripheral blood. Urothelial carcinoma affected the patients, and it was locally advanced or metastatic. The sequence was obtained from a man between 50 and 59 years old with urothelial cancer. Sequencing was performed on PBMCs, taken around atezolizumab (anti-PD-L1) treatment. The chain links TRBV9 to TRBJ2-1; D perhaps matches TRBD1 (6 bases). The CDR3 DNA reads TGTGCCAGCAGCGCAGGACAGAGCTCCTACAATGAGCAGTTCTTC. It codes for CASSAGQSSYNEQFF.